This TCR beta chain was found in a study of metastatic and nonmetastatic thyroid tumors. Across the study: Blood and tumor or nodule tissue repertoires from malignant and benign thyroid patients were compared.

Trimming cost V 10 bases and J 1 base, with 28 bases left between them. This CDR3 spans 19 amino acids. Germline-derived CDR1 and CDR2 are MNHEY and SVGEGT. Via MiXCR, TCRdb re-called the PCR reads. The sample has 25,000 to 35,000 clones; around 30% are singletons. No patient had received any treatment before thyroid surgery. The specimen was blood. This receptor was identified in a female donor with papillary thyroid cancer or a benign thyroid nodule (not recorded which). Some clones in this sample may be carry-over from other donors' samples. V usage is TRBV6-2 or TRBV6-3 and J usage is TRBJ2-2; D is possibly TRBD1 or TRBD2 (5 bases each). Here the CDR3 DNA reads TGTGCCACCCTTGGTGGGGGTGGGCCAGGGTGTTTGAACACCGGGGAGCTGTTTTTT. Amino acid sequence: CATLGGGGPGCLNTGELFF.